This entry concerns a single TCR beta chain. Libraries were prepared by immunoSEQ multiplex PCR; TCRdb keeps only in-frame clonotypes and omits some of them. The sample holds over 150,000 clones, about 85% seen once. The sample belongs to a study of blood T cell repertoires in COVID-19. On the study more broadly: The United States, Italy and Spain supplied acute and convalescent COVID-19 samples. The cDNA or gDNA used as material had been derived from T cells, B-cell-depleted T cells, or PBMCs.

Assignment of participants to cohorts was predicated upon participant-reported clinical history. Recovered status applied to Cohort 3 donors who had two consecutive negative PCRs. It also applied to those with clearance or with symptom resolution. The sample consisted of PBMCs or T cells enriched from blood (not recorded which). The clonotype originates from a man aged 40-49 years who had recovered from COVID-19.

The CDR3 bases are TGTGCCAGCAGCTTAACGGCGGGAGGGCAAGAGACCCAGTACTTC. It codes for CASSLTAGGQETQYF. This rearrangement joins TRBV11-1 to TRBJ2-5; 9 bases line up with TRBD2. Unmatched junction bases numbered 3, after V lost 2 bases and J lost 2 bases. CDR1 SGHAT and CDR2 FQDESV come from the germline V gene (reference sequence). The CDR3 length is 15 residues.